A selection of T cell receptor beta chains follows, all from one sample in a study of shared clonotypes between healthy human individuals. Method: immunoSEQ multiplex PCR; TCRdb's copy keeps in-frame clones and lacks some. The sample shows more than 2 million clones, about 94% of them seen only once. The sequenced sample was naive CD4+ T cells sorted from blood. The receptors were gathered from a man aged 18 to 29 in good health. CDR3s include the opening cysteine and the closing phenylalanine or tryptophan. A D gene is named only where the DNA matches it firmly. Some rows have no size entry. The others give once, few or many, or a class for an expanded clone.

- TRBJ2-2 13 few TRBV29-1 CSVESPNTGELFF TGCAGCGTTGAAAGTCCGAACACCGGGGAGCTGTTTTTT
TRBD1 TRBJ1-2 15 once TRBV5-1 CASSSTGQAGYGYTF TGCGCCAGCAGCTCCACCGGACAGGCGGGCTATGGCTACACCTTC
TRBD2 TRBJ2-1 15 - TRBV30 CAWSVLAGAYNEQFF TGTGCCTGGAGTGTACTTGCGGGAGCCTACAATGAGCAGTTCTTC
TRBD2 TRBJ2-7 16 - TRBV7-2 CASSPSPGGSSYEQYF TGTGCCAGCAGCCCGAGTCCGGGAGGGTCGAGCTACGAGCAGTACTTC
- TRBJ1-1 13 - TRBV30 CAWRRGWDTEAFF TGTGCCTGGCGCAGGGGCTGGGACACTGAAGCTTTCTTT
- TRBJ1-1 11 - TRBV20-1 CSAKSPGEAFF TGCAGTGCCAAGAGTCCAGGGGAAGCTTTCTTT
- TRBJ2-7 15 once TRBV15 CATSPERARTYEQYF TGTGCCACCAGCCCGGAGCGGGCCCGGACCTACGAGCAGTACTTC
TRBD1 TRBJ2-7 13 - TRBV10-3 CAISGGQGYEQYF TGTGCCATCAGTGGGGGACAGGGGTACGAGCAGTACTTC
- TRBJ2-1 13 - TRBV7-2 CASSPPPGNEQFF TGTGCCAGCAGCCCCCCTCCTGGGAATGAGCAGTTCTTC
TRBD2 TRBJ2-6 19 - TRBV28 CASSLYPVGLVSGANVLTF TGTGCCAGCAGTTTATACCCCGTGGGACTAGTCTCTGGGGCCAACGTCCTGACTTTC
- TRBJ2-3 17 - TRBV18 CASSPPPHGVRTDTQYF TGTGCCAGCTCACCACCTCCTCATGGGGTCCGCACAGATACGCAGTATTTT
TRBD1 TRBJ1-6 17 - TRBV14 CASSQGTGGFYNSPLHF TGTGCCAGCAGCCAAGGGACAGGGGGCTTCTATAATTCACCCCTCCACTTT
- TRBJ1-2 13 - TRBV9 CASSSHQNYGYTF TGTGCCAGCAGCTCCCACCAAAACTATGGCTACACCTTC
- TRBJ1-5 16 - TRBV19 CASSIPQSLGPLPQHF TGTGCCAGTAGTATCCCCCAGAGTTTGGGGCCGCTGCCCCAGCATTTT
- TRBJ1-2 13 - TRBV11-3 CASSRTENYGYTF TGTGCCAGCAGCAGGACAGAGAACTATGGCTACACCTTC
TRBD1 TRBJ1-2 13 once TRBV5-6 CASSRDRGLGYTF TGTGCCAGCAGCCGGGACAGGGGGCTAGGCTACACCTTC
TRBD1 TRBJ2-6 18 - TRBV7-6 CASSLVPGQGSGANVLTF TGTGCCAGCAGCTTAGTACCGGGACAGGGGTCTGGGGCCAACGTCCTGACTTTC
- TRBJ2-7 14 - TRBV7-2 CASSSEAVSYEQYF TGTGCCAGCAGCTCCGAGGCCGTCTCCTACGAGCAGTACTTC
TRBD1 TRBJ2-6 18 - TRBV6-1 CASSGRRDRSSGANVLTF TGTGCCAGCAGTGGTAGAAGGGACAGGAGCTCTGGGGCCAACGTCCTGACTTTC
- TRBJ1-1 14 - TRBV7-2 CASSSRPAISEAFF TGTGCCAGCAGCTCGCGTCCAGCCATCTCTGAAGCTTTCTTT
TRBD1 TRBJ1-5 13 few TRBV6-5 CASRTGNRGPQHF TGTGCCAGCAGGACAGGGAACAGAGGGCCCCAGCATTTT
TRBD1 TRBJ1-1 14 - TRBV2 CASSRQGENTEAFF TGTGCCAGCAGCAGACAGGGGGAGAACACTGAAGCTTTCTTT
TRBD1 TRBJ1-2 11 - TRBV5-8 CASSLRQGAPF TGTGCCAGCAGCTTGCGTCAGGGGGCTCCCTTC
TRBD2 TRBJ2-1 19 once TRBV15 CATSRDVRGLAGPYNEQFF TGTGCCACCAGCAGAGACGTAAGGGGCTTAGCGGGGCCTTACAATGAGCAGTTCTTC
TRBD1 TRBJ1-1 15 - TRBV30 CAWTQGARMNTEAFF TGTGCCTGGACACAGGGGGCCAGAATGAACACTGAAGCTTTCTTT
- TRBJ2-7 12 - TRBV5-1 CASSLWRDEQYF TGCGCCAGCAGCTTGTGGAGGGACGAGCAGTACTTC
- TRBJ1-2 13 few TRBV28 CASSPDSRSGYTF TGTGCCAGCAGTCCAGACAGCAGGAGCGGCTACACCTTC
- TRBJ1-1 15 - TRBV5-4 CASSFSEGGSTEAFF TGTGCCAGCAGCTTTTCCGAGGGTGGGAGCACTGAAGCTTTCTTT
TRBD2 TRBJ2-7 19 - TRBV7-9 CASSFFRTSGALTSYEQYF TGTGCCAGCAGCTTTTTCCGGACTAGCGGGGCGCTAACCTCCTACGAGCAGTACTTC
- TRBJ1-1 9 - TRBV28 CASSLSAFF TGTGCCAGCAGTTTGAGCGCTTTCTTT
- TRBJ2-7 15 - TRBV2 CASSEIPDTPYEQYF TGTGCCAGCAGTGAGATCCCGGACACCCCCTACGAGCAGTACTTC
TRBD1 TRBJ2-1 13 - TRBV6-5 CASSLNRGDEQFF TGTGCCAGCAGTCTCAACAGGGGCGATGAGCAGTTCTTC